This paragraph covers one T cell receptor (beta chain) sequence. These data originate in a study of blood T cell repertoires in COVID-19. Sequencing used immunoSEQ multiplex PCR; TCRdb keeps in-frame clones, though not all of them. Of fewer than 140,000 clones listed, 60% to 85% are singletons. Between the trimmed V and J ends, which lost 11 bases and 2 bases, there was a span of 10 bases. CDR1 is ENHRY, CDR2 SYGVKD, per germline. There are 11 residues in the CDR3. The TCR originated in an older man with COVID-19, enrolled during active disease. Sequenced material: peripheral blood. The J gene is TRBJ2-7, the V gene TRBV10-3; weak D call: TRBD2 (5 bases). The CDR3 DNA reads TGTGCCGTGACCGGGGCCTACGAGCAGTACTTC. Translation: CAVTGAYEQYF.